The 5 T cell receptor beta chains in this list originate from one sample, sequenced in a study of early T cells in non-severe SARS-CoV-2 infection. TCRdb reanalysed the 5' RACE reads using MiXCR and keeps one entry per CDR3 protein. Of roughly 58,000 distinct CDR3 sequences in the sample, 11% were seen once. Sequencing was carried out using whole blood. The receptors here all came from an adult who was a healthcare worker with PCR-confirmed SARS-CoV-2 infection or an uninfected control (not recorded which).

This sequence joins TRBV28 and TRBJ2-7, with a possible D match to TRBD2 (7 bases). The V gene lost 7 bases and the J gene lost 2 bases, with 12 bases spanning the gap. The CDR3 covers 13 residues. Germline lookup yields CDR1 MDHEN and CDR2 SYDVKM. The CDR3: CASKRGGTYEQYF. The CDR3 bases are TGTGCCAGCAAAAGGGGGGGAACCTACGAGCAGTACTTC.

Here the CDR3 DNA reads TGTGCCAGCAGCCTCCTCAGGGAAGGTACCGGGGAGCTGTTTTTT. This codes for CASSLLREGTGELFF. The genes are TRBV14 and TRBJ2-2, with D tentatively TRBD1 (5 bases). Trimming cost V 4 bases and J 5 bases, with 14 bases left between them. CDR3 length equals 15 residues. In germline, CDR1 is SGHDN, CDR2 FVKESK.

At least ten counts were recorded for this clonotype. The chain employs TRBV5-5 and TRBJ2-2, with 7 bases lining up with TRBD1. V shed 3 bases and J 6 bases; nucleotides not matched to a gene: 5. This CDR3 contains 14 residues. Germline values: CDR1 SGHKS, CDR2 YYEKEE (reference sequence). The CDR3 loop reads CASSWDRYAGELFF. CDR3 nucleotide sequence: TGTGCCAGCAGCTGGGACAGATACGCCGGGGAGCTGTTTTTT. Full variable domain (rest looked up from reference TRBV5-5 and TRBJ2-2): DAGVTQSPTHLIKTRGQQVTLRCSPISGHKSVSWYQQVLGQGPQFIFQYYEKEERGRGNFPDRFSARQFPNYSSELNVNALLLGDSALYLCASSWDRYAGELFFGEGSRLTVL.

The chain has TRBV20-1 and TRBJ2-1; 9 nucleotides match TRBD2. This CDR3 comprises 16 residues. After removal of 3 bases from V and 10 bases from J, the junction contained 16 bases not matched to a gene. Per germline, CDR1 DFQATT and CDR2 SNEGSKA (reference sequence). The CDR3: CSASRETSGSTMEQFF. The DNA for the CDR3 is TGCAGTGCTAGTAGGGAAACTAGCGGGTCTACAATGGAGCAGTTCTTC.

At least ten counts were recorded for this clonotype. The chain joins TRBV18 to TRBJ1-2; 8 bases line up with TRBD1. The CDR3 contains 14 residues. The germline V gene encodes CDR1 KGHSH and CDR2 LQKENI. V was pared by 5 bases and J by 6 bases, with 8 bases of the junction left unmatched. CDR3: CASSFDRGGDGYTF. CDR3 in DNA: TGTGCCAGCTCATTCGACAGGGGTGGAGATGGCTACACCTTC.